The 31 T cell receptor beta chains below come from one sample, sequenced in a study of shared clonotypes between healthy human individuals. CD8 cells classed as naive were CD45RO-negative and positively selected for CCR7, excluding terminally differentiated effector memory CD45RA+ cells. Generated by immunoSEQ multiplex PCR, the TCRdb table keeps only in-frame clones and is missing some. The table records hundreds of thousands of clones, roughly 95% of them present only once. Sequencing was carried out using naive CD8+ T cells sorted from blood. These receptors all come from a woman aged 30 to 39 in good health.

Worth noting for this clone: Additional DNA sequences in this sample encode the identical CDR3. This chain joins TRBV2 and TRBJ2-7; tentatively, D is TRBD2 (6 bases). The length of the CDR3 is 14 residues. The V and J ends lost 0 bases and 2 bases respectively, with 8 bases between them. Germline V gene data show CDR1 as SNHLY and CDR2 as FYNNEI. CDR3 coding DNA: TGTGCCAGCAGTGAAGCGACGGGGGCCTACGAGCAGTACTTC. It is translated as CASSEATGAYEQYF.

The V gene is TRBV9, the J gene TRBJ2-7; D remains ambiguous. Germline lookup yields CDR1 SGDLS and CDR2 YYNGEE. The CDR3 has 15 amino acids. V shed 2 bases and J shed 2 bases, with 14 bases lying between them. CDR3 DNA: TGTGCCAGCAGCGTTTCATCGGGCAGAACCTACGAGCAGTACTTC. The encoded protein is CASSVSSGRTYEQYF.

The chain is built from TRBV7-2 and TRBJ2-7, with 9 positions matching TRBD1. CDR3 length equals 14 residues. Per germline, CDR1 SGHTA and CDR2 FQGNSA. V gave up 3 bases and J gave up 4 bases; unmatched junction bases: 4. The CDR3 protein is CASSFGGQGYEQYF. Here the CDR3 DNA reads TGTGCCAGCAGCTTTGGGGGACAGGGTTACGAGCAGTACTTC.

The V and J genes are TRBV7-9 and TRBJ2-1; 10 bases line up with TRBD2. The CDR3 sequence is 15 residues long. Germline CDR1 and CDR2: SEHNR and FQNEAQ (reference sequence). The V gene end was trimmed by 4 bases and the J gene end by 4 bases; junction bases not matched to a gene: 4. CDR3 loop: CASSSQREGYNEQFF. In DNA form, the CDR3 reads TGTGCCAGCAGCTCCCAGCGGGAGGGGTACAATGAGCAGTTCTTC.

V gene TRBV4-2 combines with J gene TRBJ2-7, with no clear D. Trimming took off 0 bases at V and 2 bases at J, with 11 bases between the two ends. From germline, CDR1 is LGHNA and CDR2 YNFKEQ. This CDR3 has 15 amino acids. The CDR3 region is CASSQEYGWPYEQYF. For the CDR3, the DNA is TGTGCCAGCAGCCAAGAATACGGGTGGCCCTACGAGCAGTACTTC.

CDR3 protein: CASSPRTGRYGYTF. The CDR3 nucleotides are TGTGCCAGTAGTCCGAGGACAGGGCGATATGGCTACACCTTC. The chain links TRBV19 to TRBJ1-2; 8 bases agree with TRBD1. This CDR3 has 14 residues. Germline assignment: CDR1 LNHDA and CDR2 SQIVND (reference sequence). Trimming at V came to 5 bases and at J to 5 bases, leaving 7 bases not matched to a gene.

This chain joins TRBV5-1 and TRBJ2-2; D not certain. From germline, CDR1 is SGHRS and CDR2 YFSETQ. The CDR3 consists of 13 residues. The V and J ends lost 0 bases and 0 bases respectively, with 0 bases between them. CDR3 in DNA: TGCGCCAGCAGCTTGGCGAACACCGGGGAGCTGTTTTTT. This gives the protein CASSLANTGELFF.

The chain is built from TRBV19 and TRBJ1-1; no definite D call. Per the germline V gene, CDR1 is LNHDA and CDR2 is SQIVND (reference sequence). V was cut by 10 bases and J by 2 bases, with 8 bases left in between. The CDR3 covers 11 residues. DNA for the CDR3: TGTGCCACGGTAGGCAACACTGAAGCTTTCTTT. It encodes CATVGNTEAFF. Complete variable domain (other parts from reference TRBV19 and TRBJ1-1): DGGITQSPKYLFRKEGQNVTLSCEQNLNHDAMYWYRQDPGQGLRLIYYSQIVNDFQKGDIAEGYSVSREKKESFPLTVTSAQKNPTAFYLCATVGNTEAFFGQGTRLTVV.

The gene calls are TRBV5-6 and TRBJ1-2; D gene unclear. CDR3 length equals 16 residues. CDR1 is SGHDT and CDR2 is YYEEEE in the germline V gene. With 0 bases removed from V and 8 bases from J, the gap between germline ends came to 20 bases. In DNA, the CDR3 is TGTGCCAGCAGCTTGGCACCAGCTAGTAGAGTTGAGGGCTACACCTTC. It translates to CASSLAPASRVEGYTF. Drawing the rest from reference TRBV5-6 and TRBJ1-2, the complete variable domain is DAGVTQSPTHLIKTRGQQVTLRCSPKSGHDTVSWYQQALGQGPQFIFQYYEEEERQRGNFPDRFSGHQFPNYSSELNVNALLLGDSALYLCASSLAPASRVEGYTFGSGTRLTVV.

The genes are TRBV4-1 and TRBJ1-1; 7 bases line up with TRBD1. The CDR3 is 14 amino acids. J was trimmed by 3 bases and V by 7 bases; bases with no gene match: 8. Germline values: CDR1 MGHRA, CDR2 YSYEKL. The CDR3 sequence is CASTPGQVHTEAFF. CDR3 DNA: TGCGCCAGCACCCCAGGACAGGTCCACACTGAAGCTTTCTTT.

The chain recombines TRBV19 with TRBJ2-7, with D possibly being TRBD1 or TRBD2 (7 bases each). Trimming pared 7 bases from V and 0 bases from J, leaving 13 bases between. Germline CDR1 LNHDA, CDR2 SQIVND (reference sequence). This CDR3 contains 14 residues. As DNA, the CDR3 is TGTGCCAGTAAGAAGCGGGACAGCTCCTACGAGCAGTACTTC. Amino acids: CASKKRDSSYEQYF.

The sample holds one count of this clone. This chain links TRBV4-1 with TRBJ2-5; 13 bases are shared with TRBD2. The DNA matches TRBJ2-7 better at its end, which makes the J call doubtful. Looked up from germline, CDR1 is MGHRA and CDR2 is YSYEKL. The length of the CDR3 is 19 residues. CDR3 nucleotides: TGCGCCAGCAGCCAAGATCTGACGGGACTAGCGGGGCTCTCCTACGAGCAGTACTTC. Amino acid sequence: CASSQDLTGLAGLSYEQYF.

The J gene is TRBJ2-1, the V gene TRBV10-3; TRBD1 aligns across 9 bases. After removal of 0 bases from V and 10 bases from J, the junction contained 7 bases not matched to a gene. This CDR3 region has 15 residues. CDR1 is ENHRY and CDR2 is SYGVKD in the germline V gene. The CDR3 loop is CAISESTGGSKEQFF. The DNA for the CDR3 is TGTGCCATCAGTGAGTCTACAGGGGGCTCAAAGGAGCAGTTCTTC.

J is TRBJ1-1 and V is TRBV19; no reliable D call. V was cut by 7 bases and J by 0 bases, with 9 bases left in between. The CDR3 is made up of 13 amino acids. Germline V gene sequence: CDR1 LNHDA, CDR2 SQIVND (reference sequence). The CDR3 DNA reads as TGTGCCAGTACCGCAGTCTTGAACACTGAAGCTTTCTTT. The encoded protein is CASTAVLNTEAFF. The full variable domain, rest sourced from reference TRBV19 and TRBJ1-1, is DGGITQSPKYLFRKEGQNVTLSCEQNLNHDAMYWYRQDPGQGLRLIYYSQIVNDFQKGDIAEGYSVSREKKESFPLTVTSAQKNPTAFYLCASTAVLNTEAFFGQGTRLTVV.

The chain carries TRBV28 and TRBJ2-7; no clear D gene. Germline-derived CDR1 and CDR2 are MDHEN and SYDVKM. The V end lost 3 bases, the J end lost 6 bases, and 15 bases lay between the germline ends. CDR3 length: 14 amino acids. CDR3 in amino acids: CASSFLLGSAEQYF. The DNA for the CDR3 is TGTGCCAGCAGTTTTTTGTTAGGGTCGGCCGAGCAGTACTTC. The full variable domain, completed using reference TRBV28 and TRBJ2-7, is DVKVTQSSRYLVKRTGEKVFLECVQDMDHENMFWYRQDPGLGLRLIYFSYDVKMKEKGDIPEGYSVSREKKERFSLILESASTNQTSMYLCASSFLLGSAEQYFGPGTRLTVT.

V and J are TRBV4-1 and TRBJ2-7; D is uncertain. V gave up 3 bases and J gave up 3 bases, with 15 bases separating them. CDR3 size: 15 residues. In germline, CDR1 is MGHRA, CDR2 YSYEKL. DNA for the CDR3: TGCGCCAGCAGCCAGAGAGCAGATCGCCTCTACGAGCAGTACTTC. Residues: CASSQRADRLYEQYF.

This chain links TRBV7-9 with TRBJ2-1; 7 nucleotides line up with TRBD1. Germline loops: CDR1 SEHNR, CDR2 FQNEAQ (reference sequence). Trimming cost V 1 base and J 8 bases; bases outside gene matches: 5. CDR3 length equals 14 residues. The CDR3 DNA sequence: TGTGCCAGCAGCTTAGAGACAGGGCTCTATGAGCAGTTCTTC. Translation gives CASSLETGLYEQFF.

The V call is TRBV4-1, the J call TRBJ2-7; TRBD2 matches at 7 bases. In germline, CDR1 is MGHRA, CDR2 YSYEKL. V dropped 0 bases and J dropped 1; count of bases not matched to a gene: 6. This CDR3 spans 16 amino acids. CDR3 protein: CASSQDLGEGSYEQYF. CDR3 nucleotides: TGCGCCAGCAGCCAAGATTTGGGGGAGGGGTCCTACGAGCAGTACTTC.

CDR3 region: CASSYGTSSYNEQFF. The CDR3 nucleotides are TGTGCCAGTAGTTATGGGACAAGCTCCTACAATGAGCAGTTCTTC. The chain recombines TRBV19 with TRBJ2-1; D possibly corresponds to TRBD1 (6 bases). The germline V and J ends were trimmed by 5 bases and 0 bases, with 11 bases remaining between them. This CDR3 has 15 amino acids. CDR1 LNHDA and CDR2 SQIVND come from the germline V gene (reference sequence).

J is TRBJ1-1 and V is TRBV27; weak D call: TRBD1 (6 bases). The ends were cut back, 6 bases at V and 4 bases at J, with 12 bases in the middle. CDR1 is MNHEY, CDR2 SMNVEV, per germline (reference sequence). The CDR3 sequence is 13 residues long. The CDR3 here is CASRQGGSTEAFF. The DNA of the CDR3 is TGTGCCAGCAGACAAGGGGGGTCCACTGAAGCTTTCTTT.

V and J are TRBV6-6 and TRBJ2-5, with D perhaps TRBD1 (6 bases). The J call is in doubt because the DNA end fits TRBJ2-7 better. Germline assignment: CDR1 MNHNY and CDR2 SVGAGI (reference sequence). The CDR3 is 15 amino acids. CDR3 DNA: TGTGCCAGCAGTTACTCCCGACAGGATTCCTACGAGCAGTACTTC. This encodes CASSYSRQDSYEQYF.

V and J are TRBV20-1 and TRBJ1-1; tentative D call: TRBD1 (5 bases). Germline lookup yields CDR1 DFQATT and CDR2 SNEGSKA (reference sequence). Trimming removed 6 bases from V and 9 bases from J, with 14 bases in between. The CDR3 runs to 11 residues. In nucleotides, the CDR3 is TGCAGTGCCCCGGGGCTTTTCCAAGCTTTCTTT. Its translation: CSAPGLFQAFF.

The rearrangement uses TRBV5-8 and TRBJ2-5; 8 bases agree with TRBD1. Gene TRBJ2-7 matches the end of the DNA better, so the J call may be wrong. This CDR3 spans 13 amino acids. Germline-derived CDR1 and CDR2 are SGHTS and YDEGEE. The CDR3 spells CASSSGGPDEQYF. Written as DNA, the CDR3 is TGTGCCAGCAGCTCAGGGGGCCCGGACGAGCAGTACTTC.

About this clone itself: The same CDR3 arises from other DNA sequences in this sample as well. V and J are TRBV27 and TRBJ1-5; no clear D. The germline V and J ends were trimmed by 8 bases and 0 bases, with 5 bases remaining between them. This CDR3 region has 12 residues. Germline V gene data show CDR1 as MNHEY and CDR2 as SMNVEV (reference sequence). CDR3 region: CASSYSNQPQHF. CDR3 sequence (DNA): TGTGCCAGCTCCTATAGCAATCAGCCCCAGCATTTT.

The V and J genes are TRBV7-9 and TRBJ2-3, with 7 bases that match TRBD2. The J segment lost 4 bases and the V segment lost 6 bases, leaving 13 bases of the junction unmatched. The CDR3 has 16 amino acids. Germline V gives CDR1 SEHNR, CDR2 FQNEAQ (reference sequence). This CDR3 is CASSFLYGGRSDTQYF. The CDR3 DNA follows: TGTGCCAGCAGTTTTCTGTACGGGGGGAGGTCAGATACGCAGTATTTT.

This chain connects TRBV6-5 to TRBJ1-1; the D gene is possibly TRBD1 (5 bases). Germline values: CDR1 MNHEY, CDR2 SVGAGI. Trimming shortened V by 6 bases and J by 6 bases, and 14 bases separated the two germline ends. The CDR3 is 13 residues long. CDR3 coding DNA: TGTGCCAGCAGCCCCGGGGCGGCCGCTGAAGCTTTCTTT. Its protein is CASSPGAAAEAFF.

The chain couples TRBV5-1 to TRBJ2-1; 11 bases line up with TRBD2. The V gene end was trimmed by 4 bases and the J gene end by 8 bases; junction bases not matched to a gene: 11. This CDR3 has 16 amino acids. CDR1 is SGHRS and CDR2 is YFSETQ in the germline V gene. CDR3 bases: TGCGCCAGCAGCATCGAAATAGCGGGAGGGATCGATGAGCAGTTCTTC. This sequence encodes CASSIEIAGGIDEQFF.

This chain uses TRBV5-1 with TRBJ2-1; D is perhaps TRBD1 or TRBD2 (5 bases each). The CDR3 loop spans 17 amino acids. Trimming removed 0 bases from V and 7 bases from J, with 20 bases in between. The germline gives CDR1 SGHRS, CDR2 YFSETQ. CDR3 sequence (DNA): TGCGCCAGCAGCTTGGGTTCGGGGCGCGCATCCCCTAATGAGCAGTTCTTC. Its protein is CASSLGSGRASPNEQFF.

The J gene is TRBJ2-1, the V gene TRBV5-4; D ambiguous. Trimming took 2 bases from V and 7 from J, leaving 7 bases between them. The CDR3 is made up of 12 amino acids. In germline, CDR1 is SGHNT, CDR2 YYREEE (reference sequence). CDR3 sequence reads: CASSFSWNEQFF. The DNA of the CDR3 is TGTGCCAGCAGCTTCTCTTGGAATGAGCAGTTCTTC.

The chain couples TRBV27 to TRBJ2-7; D could derive from TRBD1 or TRBD2 (6 bases each). V gave up 4 bases and J gave up 2 bases, with 18 bases separating them. Germline assignment: CDR1 MNHEY and CDR2 SMNVEV (reference sequence). This CDR3 region has 16 residues. CDR3 in amino acids: CASSSRDTGNPYEQYF. DNA of the CDR3: TGTGCCAGCAGTTCGCGGGACACGGGAAACCCCTACGAGCAGTACTTC.

The chain recombines TRBV4-1 with TRBJ2-3, with TRBD1 as a possible D gene (5 bases). The CDR3 runs to 17 residues. The V and J ends lost 0 bases and 7 bases respectively, with 20 bases between them. The V gene's germline CDR1 is MGHRA and CDR2 YSYEKL. CDR3 in DNA: TGCGCCAGCAGCCAAGATGGGGCGCGCCCCGCCACTAATACGCAGTATTTT. Its protein product is CASSQDGARPATNTQYF.